A single sample is the source of the 20 T cell receptor beta chains below, sequenced in a study of vaccination and CD4 T cells after COVID-19. Cultured CD4+ T cell DNA underwent sequencing with the Oncomine TCR Beta short-read assay. From the PCR reads, TCRdb called clonotypes with MiXCR, one entry per CDR3 protein. The sample has 23,000 or so distinct CDR3 sequences; 43% are singletons. This sample's time point: late sampling 161 to 241 days after vaccination in a few convalescent patients. Treatment: roughly 10-day PBMC culture with coronavirus spike peptide pools or control peptides (ViraFEST assay). Their cognate antigens are unknown. The sample consisted of CD4+ T cells from blood, cultured in vitro, taken about 7 months after SARS-CoV-2 vaccination. Receptors were obtained from a human donor who had recovered from COVID-19.

This chain links TRBV7-2 with TRBJ2-2; D not resolved. In germline, CDR1 is SGHTA, CDR2 FQGNSA. The CDR3 extends over 13 amino acids. The V end was cut by 6 bases, the J end by 6 bases, with 11 bases between. The CDR3 protein is CASRTFGSGELFF. CDR3 coding DNA: TGTGCCAGCAGAACTTTCGGGTCCGGGGAGCTGTTTTTT.

The J gene is TRBJ2-1, the V gene TRBV20-1, with 10 bases fitting TRBD2. Germline V CDR1 and CDR2: DFQATT, SNEGSKA (reference sequence). Germline trimming cut 6 bases from V and 7 bases from J; bases unmatched to any gene: 9. The CDR3 loop spans 14 amino acids. CDR3 DNA: TGCAGTGCCCCCAGCGGGAGGGCGGGAAATGAGCAGTTCTTC. This codes for CSAPSGRAGNEQFF.

V gene TRBV21-1 combines with J gene TRBJ2-6; the D segment call TRBD1 is taken from the table without a DNA check. TRBV21-1 is assigned pseudogene status. This CDR3 contains 16 residues. CDR3 region: CASSRDRGSGANVLTF. The CDR3 coding sequence is TGTGCCAGCAGCCGGGACAGGGGATCTGGGGCCAACGTCCTGACTTTC.

J is TRBJ1-2 and V is TRBV7-2, with 7 positions matching TRBD1. Germline assignment: CDR1 SGHTA and CDR2 FQGNSA. V dropped 5 bases and J dropped 4; count of bases not matched to a gene: 13. CDR3 length equals 16 residues. The CDR3, as DNA: TGTGCCAGCAGCCAGACAGGGACCCAGGTTTCCTATGGCTACACCTTC. Its protein is CASSQTGTQVSYGYTF.

CDR3 residues: CSATGTSGWRSYNEQFF. Here the CDR3 DNA reads TGCAGTGCTACCGGGACTAGCGGGTGGCGCTCCTACAATGAGCAGTTCTTC. The gene calls are TRBV20-1 and TRBJ2-1, with 12 bases lining up with TRBD2. Trimming took 4 bases from V and 0 from J; bases not matched to a gene: 7. Germline CDR1 DFQATT, CDR2 SNEGSKA (reference sequence). The CDR3 length is 17 residues.

This chain links TRBV5-1 with TRBJ2-5; D perhaps matches TRBD2 (6 bases). Germline CDR1 SGHRS, CDR2 YFSETQ. V gave up 2 bases and J gave up 4 bases, with 9 bases separating them. The CDR3 extends over 13 amino acids. CDR3 loop: CASSFYGRETQYF. CDR3 DNA: TGCGCCAGCAGCTTTTACGGGAGAGAGACCCAGTACTTC.

This clonotype is medium-sized. This chain joins TRBV28 and TRBJ2-5; a weak D match, TRBD1 (6 bases). CDR3 size: 15 residues. V lost 1 base to trimming and J lost 4 bases, with 13 bases between them. The germline V gene has CDR1 MDHEN and CDR2 SYDVKM. CDR3 residues: CASSLLGGPAETQYF. As DNA, the CDR3 is TGTGCCAGCAGTTTATTAGGGGGACCTGCAGAGACCCAGTACTTC.

This clonotype was detected only once. The V call is TRBV6-5, the J call TRBJ2-7; TRBD2 is a possible D gene (5 bases). CDR3 length equals 15 residues. The ends were cut back, 3 bases at V and 1 base at J, with 13 bases in the middle. The V gene's germline CDR1 is MNHEY and CDR2 SVGAGI. This CDR3 is CASSYRERGSYEQYF. The CDR3 region has the DNA TGTGCCAGCAGTTATCGCGAACGGGGATCCTACGAGCAGTACTTC.

The V call is TRBV7-2, the J call TRBJ2-5, with 7 positions matching TRBD2. CDR1 and CDR2 from the germline V gene are SGHTA and FQGNSA. This CDR3 has 15 amino acids. V was clipped by 3 bases and J by 5 bases; unmatched bases: 9. For the CDR3, the DNA is TGTGCCAGCAGCTTTGACCCCGGGACTACGGAGACCCAGTACTTC. It yields the protein CASSFDPGTTETQYF.

The J gene is TRBJ2-1, the V gene TRBV20-1; 8 nucleotides align to TRBD2. V was clipped by 1 base and J by 4 bases; unmatched bases: 0. Per the germline V gene, CDR1 is DFQATT and CDR2 is SNEGSKA (reference sequence). There are 13 residues in the CDR3. This CDR3 reads CSARASGYNEQFF. DNA for the CDR3: TGCAGTGCTAGAGCTAGCGGGTACAATGAGCAGTTCTTC.

The genes are TRBV28 and TRBJ2-1; D possibly corresponds to TRBD2 (8 bases). The length of the CDR3 is 16 residues. Trimming shortened V by 4 bases and J by 7 bases, and 20 bases separated the two germline ends. CDR1 is MDHEN and CDR2 is SYDVKM in the germline V gene. CDR3 nucleotide sequence: TGTGCCAGCAGTTACACAGCGGGGGACAGTTCTAATGAGCAGTTCTTC. This translates into CASSYTAGDSSNEQFF.

This chain uses TRBV7-9 with TRBJ2-1; 8 bases fit TRBD1. This CDR3 has 13 residues. Losses at the gene ends were 5 bases for V and 14 bases for J; bases not matched to a gene: 11. Germline V gene lookup returns CDR1 SEHNR and CDR2 FQNEAQ (reference sequence). The CDR3 loop reads CASSRTSETGEFF. DNA of the CDR3: TGTGCCAGCAGCCGTACTTCGGAGACAGGGGAGTTCTTC.

The chain uses TRBV19 and TRBJ2-1; D is unresolved. CDR3 length: 15 amino acids. Between the trimmed V and J ends, which lost 5 bases and 1 base, there was a span of 12 bases. The germline V gene has CDR1 LNHDA and CDR2 SQIVND (reference sequence). CDR3 loop: CASSSGAGSYNEQFF. The CDR3 DNA reads TGTGCCAGTAGTTCAGGAGCCGGTTCCTACAATGAGCAGTTCTTC.

This clonotype was counted only a few times. This chain links TRBV15 with TRBJ2-5; D remains ambiguous. The V end was cut by 1 base, the J end by 1 base, with 7 bases between. Germline values: CDR1 LNHNV, CDR2 YYDKDF (reference sequence). The CDR3 runs 14 residues. The CDR3 nucleotides read TGTGCCACCAGCAGAGGGGCAGCCCAAGAGACCCAGTACTTC. Translated: CATSRGAAQETQYF.

The gene calls are TRBV28 and TRBJ2-1; 7 bases align to TRBD1. V shed 9 bases, J shed 8 bases, and the junction held 22 bases outside the gene matches. The CDR3 loop spans 17 amino acids. CDR1 and CDR2 from the germline V gene are MDHEN and SYDVKM. The CDR3 DNA is TGTGCCAGTTCCCGACCCCGGGACAGAGCATTTTCACATGAGCAGTTCTTC. Its translation: CASSRPRDRAFSHEQFF.

This clonotype has a handful of counts. This chain uses TRBV7-6 with TRBJ1-1, with TRBD1 as a possible D gene (6 bases). The CDR3 is made up of 16 amino acids. Trimming stripped 1 base from V and 1 base from J, with 13 bases between. Germline CDR1 and CDR2: SGHVS and FNYEAQ. As DNA, the CDR3 is TGTGCCAGCAGCTTAGAGATGGGGGCAGGGAACACTGAAGCTTTCTTT. The encoded protein is CASSLEMGAGNTEAFF.

This sequence joins TRBV7-2 and TRBJ2-7; weak D call: TRBD2 (7 bases). The CDR3 runs 16 residues. In germline, CDR1 is SGHTA, CDR2 FQGNSA. The ends were cut back, 5 bases at V and 0 bases at J, with 17 bases in the middle. The CDR3 is CASSVGGGIRSYEQYF. CDR3 DNA sequence: TGTGCCAGCAGCGTTGGCGGGGGCATTCGCTCCTACGAGCAGTACTTC.

The chain recombines TRBV20-1 with TRBJ2-1, with D possibly being TRBD2 (6 bases). Trimming pared 0 bases from V and 5 bases from J, leaving 14 bases between. The CDR3 is 15 residues long. The V gene's germline CDR1 is DFQATT and CDR2 SNEGSKA (reference sequence). The chain's CDR3 is CSARDPGESHNEQFF. In nucleotides, the CDR3 is TGCAGTGCTAGAGATCCGGGGGAGTCCCACAATGAGCAGTTCTTC.

The J gene is TRBJ2-7, the V gene TRBV5-8; 10 bases match TRBD2. Trimming took 4 bases from V and 2 from J; bases not matched to a gene: 12. CDR1 is SGHTS, CDR2 YDEGEE, per germline. This CDR3 has 17 residues. The CDR3 is CASSPSRSGRAAYEQYF. CDR3 in DNA: TGTGCCAGCAGCCCTAGTCGGAGCGGGAGGGCCGCCTACGAGCAGTACTTC.

The chain links TRBV4-3 to TRBJ2-5; no reliable D call. The V and J ends lost 0 bases and 5 bases respectively, with 10 bases between them. There are 14 residues in the CDR3. Looked up from germline, CDR1 is LGHNA and CDR2 is YSLEER. CDR3 nucleotide sequence: TGCGCCAGCAGCCAAGAGGGTAGCCAGGAGACCCAGTACTTC. Amino acids: CASSQEGSQETQYF.